This T cell receptor (beta chain) was obtained from a study of blood T cell repertoires in COVID-19. Study background: The study drew acute and convalescent COVID-19 samples from the United States, Italy and Spain. From T cells, B-cell-depleted T cells, or PBMCs came the material, which was cDNA or gDNA.

Original processing notes: Amplification with reference gene primers provided the estimates of nucleated cell counts. Data came from immunoSEQ multiplex PCR; TCRdb stores just in-frame clones and leaves some out. That table supplies the V and J calls and clone size; D and trimming were determined from the DNA. The data contain some 100,000 clones, roughly 80% of them singletons. This clonotype originated in a human donor in a cohort sampled during active or convalescent COVID-19. The source material was peripheral blood.

The DNA of the CDR3 is TGTGCCAGCAGGTTCTGGGGGCGGTTCTATGGCTACACCTTC. It translates to CASRFWGRFYGYTF. The chain couples TRBV5-4 to TRBJ1-2, with D possibly matching TRBD1 (6 bases). Germline V gene data show CDR1 as SGHNT and CDR2 as YYREEE (reference sequence). V was shortened by 5 bases and J by 4 bases, with 15 bases between the two germline ends. This CDR3 comprises 14 residues.